This T cell receptor (beta chain) was sequenced for a study of T cell repertoires in cytomegalovirus infection. Study details: CMV infection plus the matching HLA type was flagged by public TCR beta signatures.

This clonotype was counted ten times or more. Antigen: not known. Using its own MiXCR run on the reads, TCRdb lists one record per CDR3 protein. This sample yields roughly 150,000 distinct CDR3 sequences, of which about a sixth are seen a single time; 18% belongs to the top ten. Findings and limits, study-wide: In two of eight donors, the top clonotype was HLA-C-restricted CMV-specific. Frequencies of public TCR beta families were cumulated, and this identified carriers of CMV plus the relevant HLA.

The sequence was collected from a human donor in good health (CMV status not recorded). Some clones in this sample may be carry-over from other donors' samples. Material: CD8+ T cells from PBMCs.

The CDR3, as DNA: TGTGCCAGCAGCTTAGTAGGCAGGCGTGGCTACACCTTC. Translation: CASSLVGRRGYTF. The chain is built from TRBV7-9 and TRBJ1-2; no firm D call. V lost 1 base, J lost 7 bases, and 10 bases lay in between. Germline V gene sequence: CDR1 SEHNR, CDR2 FQNEAQ (reference sequence). This CDR3 comprises 13 residues.